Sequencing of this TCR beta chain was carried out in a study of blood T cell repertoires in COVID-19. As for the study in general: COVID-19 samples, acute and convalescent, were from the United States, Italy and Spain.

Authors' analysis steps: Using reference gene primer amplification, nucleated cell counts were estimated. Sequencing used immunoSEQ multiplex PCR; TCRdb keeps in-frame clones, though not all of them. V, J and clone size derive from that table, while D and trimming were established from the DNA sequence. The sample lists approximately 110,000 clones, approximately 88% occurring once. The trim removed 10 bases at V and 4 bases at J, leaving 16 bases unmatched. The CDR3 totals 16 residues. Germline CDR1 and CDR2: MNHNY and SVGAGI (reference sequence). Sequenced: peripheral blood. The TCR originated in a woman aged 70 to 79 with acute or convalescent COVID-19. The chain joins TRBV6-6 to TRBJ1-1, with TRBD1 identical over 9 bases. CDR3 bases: TGTGCCACCTCCCGGGGGGACAGGGTGATGAGCACTGAAGCTTTCTTT. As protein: CATSRGDRVMSTEAFF.